This T cell receptor (beta chain) was recorded in a study of CD8 T cells in ankylosing spondylitis. Concerning this clonotype itself: What it binds is unknown.

Broader study findings: Ankylosing spondylitis blood appeared to carry a characteristic TCR beta motif of roughly 8 highly homologous variants. Reported data indicate significant enrichment of disease-linked clones within matched ankylosing spondylitis synovial fluid. In reactive arthritis synovial fluid and blood, some motif variants had been reported before.

The TCR beta libraries were generated through quantitative 5'-RACE incorporating molecular barcodes. MiXCR was run by TCRdb on the 5' RACE reads, yielding one entry per CDR3 protein. The table shows almost 400,000 distinct CDR3 sequences, with 20% to 25% occurring only once. The clonotype was recovered from a male donor with ankylosing spondylitis. Material: blood, either unsorted or a sorted T cell fraction (not recorded which).

The CDR3 DNA reads as TGCAGTGCTAGAGTTGCTTTGGTTGAAGAAGCTTTCTTT. This codes for CSARVALVEEAFF. This chain links TRBV20-1 with TRBJ1-1; D gene unclear. V was trimmed by 1 base and J by 8 bases, leaving 14 bases between them. Germline V lookup: CDR1 DFQATT, CDR2 SNEGSKA (reference sequence). CDR3 size: 13 residues.